This passage covers 14 T cell receptor beta chains from one sample sequenced in a study of T-cell reconstitution after alpha-beta-depleted transplantation in children. Preparation of the TCRbeta library used unique molecular identifiers. MiXCR, applied by TCRdb to the PCR reads, yields one record per CDR3 protein. Of approximately 270,000 distinct CDR3 sequences in the sample, almost 10% are singletons; the top ten hold roughly a tenth. Specimen: PBMCs from the stem cell graft donor, collected from the stem cell graft. These receptors all come from a human donor who donated a stem cell graft to a child with SCID.

At least ten counts were recorded for this clonotype. The genes are TRBV12-3 or TRBV12-4 and TRBJ1-2, with D maybe TRBD1 (5 bases). The length of the CDR3 is 13 residues. Trimming took 8 bases from V and 3 from J, leaving 13 bases between them. CDR3 sequence: CASGETVDYGYTF. The CDR3 DNA reads TGTGCCAGCGGGGAGACAGTTGACTATGGCTACACCTTC.

The J gene is TRBJ1-2, the V gene TRBV5-1; 8 bases align to TRBD1. The CDR3 consists of 16 residues. Looked up from germline, CDR1 is SGHRS and CDR2 is YFSETQ. Trimming removed 4 bases from V and 5 bases from J; junction bases left unmatched: 13. In DNA form, the CDR3 reads TGCGCCAGCAGCGACGAAGGCTCCGGGACAGGATATGGCTACACCTTC. Translated: CASSDEGSGTGYGYTF.

This clonotype was counted a few times. The J gene is TRBJ2-3, the V gene TRBV7-9; TRBD2 aligns across 7 bases. This CDR3 has 17 amino acids. With 2 bases clipped from V and 6 bases from J, the junction kept 14 bases outside the gene matches. Germline values: CDR1 SEHNR, CDR2 FQNEAQ (reference sequence). The CDR3 DNA reads TGTGCCAGCAGCTTACTCTTCAGCGGGGAGCCTCGGGATACGCAGTATTTT. Translating it yields CASSLLFSGEPRDTQYF. The variable domain in full, completed from reference TRBV7-9 and TRBJ2-3, reads DTGVSQNPRHKITKRGQNVTFRCDPISEHNRLYWYRQTLGQGPEFLTYFQNEAQLEKSRLLSDRFSAERPKGSFSTLEIQRTEQGDSAMYLCASSLLFSGEPRDTQYFGPGTRLTVL.

The V call is TRBV11-2, the J call TRBJ1-1; D possibly corresponds to TRBD1 (6 bases). The ends were cut back, 6 bases at V and 3 bases at J, with 11 bases in the middle. The germline gives CDR1 SGHAT, CDR2 FQNNGV. The CDR3 is made up of 13 amino acids. The CDR3 sequence is CASSTGLDTEAFF. CDR3 DNA: TGTGCCAGCAGTACAGGGTTGGACACTGAAGCTTTCTTT.

This clonotype has at least ten counts. This chain connects TRBV12-3 or TRBV12-4 to TRBJ2-5, with 8 bases matching TRBD1. This CDR3 contains 15 residues. J lost 2 bases, V lost 3 bases, and 5 bases had no gene match. CDR3 in amino acids: CASSFLQGGQETQYF. For the CDR3, the DNA is TGTGCCAGCAGTTTTCTACAGGGGGGACAAGAGACCCAGTACTTC.

This clonotype was detected a few times. The DNA of the CDR3 is TGTGCCAGCAGTGGGATAGGGGATTCACCCCTCCACTTT. Amino acid sequence: CASSGIGDSPLHF. V and J are TRBV27 and TRBJ1-6, with D tentatively TRBD1 (5 bases). This CDR3 comprises 13 residues. CDR1 MNHEY and CDR2 SMNVEV come from the germline V gene (reference sequence). Trimming took off 5 bases at V and 8 bases at J, with 10 bases between the two ends.

The chain has TRBV5-8 and TRBJ2-3, with D perhaps matching TRBD1 (6 bases). Germline values: CDR1 SGHTS, CDR2 YDEGEE. The ends were cut back, 0 bases at V and 5 bases at J, with 16 bases in the middle. CDR3 length: 16 residues. The CDR3 reads CASSLDSGHLGDTQYF. DNA for the CDR3: TGTGCCAGCAGCTTGGACTCGGGACATCTTGGAGATACGCAGTATTTT.

This clonotype was seen a few times. The gene calls are TRBV18 and TRBJ2-1, with D tentatively TRBD2 (6 bases). The V gene lost 3 bases and the J gene lost 10 bases, with 19 bases spanning the gap. This CDR3 has 15 amino acids. Germline lookup yields CDR1 KGHSH and CDR2 LQKENI. The DNA for the CDR3 is TGTGCCAGCTCACCCCTGCTGGAGGGCTTAGGAGAGCAGTTCTTC. It is translated as CASSPLLEGLGEQFF. Full variable domain (missing parts from reference TRBV18 and TRBJ2-1): NAGVMQNPRHLVRRRGQEARLRCSPMKGHSHVYWYRQLPEEGLKFMVYLQKENIIDESGMPKERFSAEFPKEGPSILRIQQVVRGDSAAYFCASSPLLEGLGEQFFGPGTRLTVL.

The gene calls are TRBV6-2 or TRBV6-3 and TRBJ1-5; D remains unclear. With 7 bases removed from V and 1 base from J, the gap between germline ends came to 8 bases. In germline, CDR1 is MNHEY, CDR2 SVGEGT. This CDR3 contains 13 residues. CDR3 in DNA: TGTGCCAGCACCCGGGGAAGCAATCAGCCCCAGCATTTT. This gives the protein CASTRGSNQPQHF.

The rearrangement uses TRBV5-5 and TRBJ2-3; D perhaps matches TRBD2 (5 bases). V lost 0 bases to trimming and J lost 4 bases, with 15 bases between them. The CDR3 spans 16 residues. Germline CDR1 is SGHKS and CDR2 is YYEKEE (reference sequence). CDR3 loop: CASSLAGSGVADTQYF. Written as DNA, the CDR3 is TGTGCCAGCAGCTTGGCCGGCAGCGGAGTAGCAGATACGCAGTATTTT.

The gene calls are TRBV24-1 and TRBJ2-2; no clear D gene. The germline V gene has CDR1 KGHDR and CDR2 SFDVKD. The length of the CDR3 is 15 residues. Trimming removed 6 bases from V and 2 bases from J, with 12 bases in between. The CDR3 loop is CATSTGPTNTGELFF. The CDR3, as DNA: TGTGCCACCAGTACCGGCCCAACTAACACCGGGGAGCTGTTTTTT.

This chain uses TRBV6-2 or TRBV6-3 with TRBJ2-1, with 8 bases that match TRBD2. From germline, CDR1 is MNHEY and CDR2 SVGEGT. The CDR3 loop spans 16 amino acids. V gave up 5 bases and J gave up 8 bases; unmatched junction bases: 14. CDR3 nucleotide sequence: TGTGCCAGCAGTCTCTTTAGCGGGGCCGGCGGCTATGAGCAGTTCTTC. Translation gives CASSLFSGAGGYEQFF.

This clonotype has more than one count but fewer than ten. The chain uses TRBV12-3 or TRBV12-4 and TRBJ2-7; 7 positions agree with TRBD1. Germline trimming cut 8 bases from V and 2 bases from J; bases unmatched to any gene: 3. There are 12 residues in the CDR3. The CDR3 DNA reads TGTGCCAGCGGGGACAGTGCCTACGAGCAGTACTTC. Translating it yields CASGDSAYEQYF.

This clonotype occurred many times. CDR3 nucleotide sequence: TGCAGCGTTGAAGCCAAACTAGGGATGACTGAAGCTTTCTTT. Its translation: CSVEAKLGMTEAFF. V and J are TRBV29-1 and TRBJ1-1; no reliable D call. Germline V gives CDR1 SQVTM, CDR2 ANQGSEA. Between the trimmed V and J ends, which lost 1 base and 5 bases, there was a span of 14 bases. This CDR3 has 14 residues.